This T cell receptor (beta chain) came from a study of CD8 T cells in ankylosing spondylitis. This clonotype has a count of ten or more. Quantitative 5'-RACE with molecular barcodes generated TCR beta libraries. MiXCR, applied by TCRdb to the 5' RACE reads, yields one record per CDR3 protein. The data show approximately 88,000 distinct CDR3 sequences, 8.8% seen once. Germline V gene data show CDR1 as DFQATT and CDR2 as SNEGSKA (reference sequence). The CDR3 is 14 residues long. The trim removed 1 base at V and 3 bases at J, leaving 5 bases unmatched. The specimen was blood, either unsorted or a sorted T cell fraction (not recorded which). This chain connects TRBV20-1 to TRBJ2-5, with 7 bases fitting TRBD1. The TCR comes from a male donor with ankylosing spondylitis or in good health (not recorded which). The CDR3 loop reads CSARVGQFKETQYF. The CDR3, as DNA: TGCAGTGCTAGAGTGGGACAGTTCAAAGAGACCCAGTACTTC.